The source of this T cell receptor beta chain is a study of cytomegalovirus exposure and HLA in healthy donors. This CDR3 comprises 14 residues. V lost 4 bases and J 4 bases, leaving 15 bases between the germline ends. Germline V gives CDR1 SGHRS, CDR2 YFSETQ. Only in-frame clones appear in the TCRdb table, and some are missing; sequencing was by immunoSEQ multiplex PCR. The sample has under 100,000 clones, roughly 96% seen once; the top ten hold 1.3%. The rearrangement uses TRBV5-1 and TRBJ2-7, with D tentatively TRBD1 (6 bases). This clonotype originated in a woman younger than 30 in good health and CMV-seronegative. Sequenced: PBMCs. CDR3: CASSEDSDEYEQYF. In DNA form, the CDR3 reads TGCGCCAGCAGCGAGGACAGTGATGAGTACGAGCAGTACTTC.